A selection of T cell receptor beta chains follows, all from one sample in a study of siplizumab effects on memory and regulatory T cells. Sequencing was performed with immunoSEQ multiplex PCR; in TCRdb, only in-frame clones are kept and a portion is missing. The sample lists around 65,000 clones; roughly 85% were seen once. Sequenced sample: memory CD4+ T cells sorted from blood. These TCRs come from a human donor in good health. Each CDR3 is given with its conserved first and last residue. Fields, in order: clone size, D gene, V gene, J gene, CDR3 DNA, CDR3 protein. A D gene is named only where the DNA matches it firmly. Clone size, where shown, is once, few, many, or a class for clones that have expanded.

abundance: .
d_gene: .
v_gene: TRBV7-3
j_gene: TRBJ2-1
CDR3nt: TGTGCCAGCAGCTTAGCAGGGGGGCCGTACAATGAGCAGTTCTTC
CDR3aa: CASSLAGGPYNEQFF

abundance: .
d_gene: .
v_gene: TRBV5-6
j_gene: TRBJ2-7
CDR3nt: TGTGCCAGCAGCTTGGCGGCAGGGAGAGAGCAGTACTTC
CDR3aa: CASSLAAGREQYF

abundance: .
d_gene: .
v_gene: TRBV5-1
j_gene: TRBJ1-3
CDR3nt: TGCGCCAGCAGCTTGTACGGACAGCCCTCTGGAAACACCATATATTTT
CDR3aa: CASSLYGQPSGNTIYF

abundance: .
d_gene: .
v_gene: TRBV29-1
j_gene: TRBJ1-1
CDR3nt: TGCAGCGTGGCCACACGACAGAGTGAAGCTTTCTTT
CDR3aa: CSVATRQSEAFF

abundance: .
d_gene: .
v_gene: TRBV15
j_gene: TRBJ1-5
CDR3nt: TGTGCCACCAGCAGGGATGGACGGAGCAATCAGCCCCAGCATTTT
CDR3aa: CATSRDGRSNQPQHF

abundance: medium-sized
d_gene: .
v_gene: TRBV28
j_gene: TRBJ2-7
CDR3nt: TGTGCCAGCAGCAACCACTACGAGCAGTACTTC
CDR3aa: CASSNHYEQYF

abundance: .
d_gene: TRBD2
v_gene: TRBV4-2
j_gene: TRBJ2-2
CDR3nt: TGTGCCAGCAGCCAAGTGACTAGCGGGTCGAACACCGGGGAGCTGTTTTTT
CDR3aa: CASSQVTSGSNTGELFF

abundance: .
d_gene: .
v_gene: TRBV7-3
j_gene: TRBJ2-7
CDR3nt: TGTGCCAGCAGCCCGACTACCTCCTACGAGCAGTACTTC
CDR3aa: CASSPTTSYEQYF

abundance: .
d_gene: .
v_gene: TRBV28
j_gene: TRBJ1-1
CDR3nt: TGTGCCAGCAGCTCCCCCGGGGGGGGAGGGAACACTGAAGCTTTCTTT
CDR3aa: CASSSPGGGGNTEAFF

abundance: .
d_gene: .
v_gene: TRBV19
j_gene: TRBJ1-1
CDR3nt: TGTGCCAGTAGTAGTGGCGAAACCTTCACTGAAGCTTTCTTT
CDR3aa: CASSSGETFTEAFF

abundance: few
d_gene: .
v_gene: TRBV5-6
j_gene: TRBJ1-2
CDR3nt: TGTGCCAGCAGCTTGGCGAGGCGTGGCTACACCTTC
CDR3aa: CASSLARRGYTF

abundance: .
d_gene: .
v_gene: TRBV28
j_gene: TRBJ1-2
CDR3nt: TGTGCCAGCAGTTTCCAGAGATTCGCTAACTATGGCTACACCTTC
CDR3aa: CASSFQRFANYGYTF

abundance: .
d_gene: .
v_gene: TRBV6-5
j_gene: TRBJ2-3
CDR3nt: TGTGCCAGCAGGGCGGGGTTTAAGACAGATACGCAGTATTTT
CDR3aa: CASRAGFKTDTQYF

abundance: .
d_gene: .
v_gene: TRBV5-1
j_gene: TRBJ2-1
CDR3nt: TGCGCCAGCCAGGGGTCTGAGGGTACTATCTCCTACAATGAGCAGTTCTTC
CDR3aa: CASQGSEGTISYNEQFF

abundance: .
d_gene: .
v_gene: TRBV6-1
j_gene: TRBJ2-2
CDR3nt: TGTGCCAGCAGTGAAGTGCTAGGGGGGTCGAACACCGGGGAGCTGTTTTTT
CDR3aa: CASSEVLGGSNTGELFF

abundance: .
d_gene: TRBD1
v_gene: TRBV5-1
j_gene: TRBJ2-1
CDR3nt: TGCGCCAGCAGACCCGGGACAGGGGTTCCCAATGAGCAGTTCTTC
CDR3aa: CASRPGTGVPNEQFF

abundance: .
d_gene: .
v_gene: TRBV6-5
j_gene: TRBJ1-2
CDR3nt: TGTGCCAGCAGGGAGCCGGTACTCTATGGCTACACCTTC
CDR3aa: CASREPVLYGYTF

abundance: .
d_gene: .
v_gene: TRBV7-3
j_gene: TRBJ2-5
CDR3nt: TGTGCCAGCAGCTTTATGAGCCAAGAGACCCAGTACTTC
CDR3aa: CASSFMSQETQYF

abundance: .
d_gene: .
v_gene: TRBV7-2
j_gene: TRBJ2-2
CDR3nt: TGTGCCAGCAGCTTATCGGGGAGGTCCGGGGAGCTGTTTTTT
CDR3aa: CASSLSGRSGELFF

abundance: .
d_gene: .
v_gene: TRBV10-1
j_gene: TRBJ1-6
CDR3nt: TGCGCCAGCAGTGACAATAATTCACCCCTCCACTTT
CDR3aa: CASSDNNSPLHF

abundance: .
d_gene: .
v_gene: TRBV6-6
j_gene: TRBJ1-1
CDR3nt: TGTGCCAGCAGTTACCTTTCGGGTCCGAACACTGAAGCTTTCTTT
CDR3aa: CASSYLSGPNTEAFF

abundance: once
d_gene: .
v_gene: TRBV11-3
j_gene: TRBJ1-1
CDR3nt: TGTGCCAGCAGCCGTCATGGGGGCGACACTGAAGCTTTCTTT
CDR3aa: CASSRHGGDTEAFF

abundance: few
d_gene: .
v_gene: TRBV15
j_gene: TRBJ1-1
CDR3nt: TGTGCCACCAGCAGCACAGGGACGACTGAAGCTTTCTTT
CDR3aa: CATSSTGTTEAFF

abundance: .
d_gene: TRBD1
v_gene: TRBV2
j_gene: TRBJ1-5
CDR3nt: TGTGCCAGCAGTGAGGACAGGGTGGGTCAGCCCCAGCATTTT
CDR3aa: CASSEDRVGQPQHF

abundance: few
d_gene: .
v_gene: TRBV5-1
j_gene: TRBJ1-5
CDR3nt: TGCGCCAGCAGCTTAGGTAGGGGTGATGATCAGCCCCAGCATTTT
CDR3aa: CASSLGRGDDQPQHF

abundance: .
d_gene: .
v_gene: TRBV6-6
j_gene: TRBJ2-3
CDR3nt: TGTGCCAGCAGTTACTCACATGCTGGGGGCACAGATACGCAGTATTTT
CDR3aa: CASSYSHAGGTDTQYF

abundance: .
d_gene: .
v_gene: TRBV5-1
j_gene: TRBJ2-3
CDR3nt: TGCGCCAGCAGCCATCGCGCTGGAACAGGGGATACGCAGTATTTT
CDR3aa: CASSHRAGTGDTQYF

abundance: .
d_gene: TRBD2
v_gene: TRBV2
j_gene: TRBJ2-5
CDR3nt: TGTGCCAGCAGGCCCACTAGCGGCGTTAATTACTTC
CDR3aa: CASRPTSGVNYF

abundance: .
d_gene: .
v_gene: TRBV5-1
j_gene: TRBJ1-1
CDR3nt: TGCGCCAGCAGCTTGTACGGAGTCCCCACTGAAGCTTTCTTT
CDR3aa: CASSLYGVPTEAFF

abundance: .
d_gene: TRBD1
v_gene: TRBV9
j_gene: TRBJ2-1
CDR3nt: TGTGCCAGCAGCCAGGACAGGGGAAGGAATGAGCAGTTCTTC
CDR3aa: CASSQDRGRNEQFF

abundance: .
d_gene: .
v_gene: TRBV28
j_gene: TRBJ1-2
CDR3nt: TGTGCCAGCAGTAAAGGGGGAGTAGATCGCTACACCTTC
CDR3aa: CASSKGGVDRYTF

abundance: .
d_gene: .
v_gene: TRBV7-6
j_gene: TRBJ2-3
CDR3nt: TGTGCCAGCAGCTCAACAGATACGCAGTATTTT
CDR3aa: CASSSTDTQYF

abundance: once
d_gene: .
v_gene: TRBV19
j_gene: TRBJ2-2
CDR3nt: TGTGCCAGTAGTTCTGTTTGGAACACCGGGGAGCTGTTTTTT
CDR3aa: CASSSVWNTGELFF

abundance: .
d_gene: .
v_gene: TRBV2
j_gene: TRBJ1-3
CDR3nt: TGTGCCAGCAGTGAATACAGGCGAAACACCATATATTTT
CDR3aa: CASSEYRRNTIYF

abundance: .
d_gene: TRBD1
v_gene: TRBV7-3
j_gene: TRBJ2-2
CDR3nt: TGTGCCAGCAGCTTGACAGGGAACGGGGAGCTGTTTTTT
CDR3aa: CASSLTGNGELFF

abundance: .
d_gene: TRBD2
v_gene: TRBV4-1
j_gene: TRBJ2-1
CDR3nt: TGCGCCAGCAGCCAATCCCCCCCGGGGGGGGCCATCGGGGCCAATGAGCAGTTCTTC
CDR3aa: CASSQSPPGGAIGANEQFF

abundance: once
d_gene: TRBD1
v_gene: TRBV14
j_gene: TRBJ2-1
CDR3nt: TGTGCCAGCAGCCAAGGAGGGACAGGCTACAATGAGCAGTTCTTC
CDR3aa: CASSQGGTGYNEQFF

abundance: .
d_gene: TRBD2
v_gene: TRBV7-3
j_gene: TRBJ2-5
CDR3nt: TGTGCCAGCAGGATCCAGCGGGGGGGGCACGAGACCCAGTACTTC
CDR3aa: CASRIQRGGHETQYF

abundance: .
d_gene: .
v_gene: TRBV29-1
j_gene: TRBJ2-3
CDR3nt: TGCAGCGTTGAAGAACAGTTGAGCACAGATACGCAGTATTTT
CDR3aa: CSVEEQLSTDTQYF

abundance: few
d_gene: TRBD1
v_gene: TRBV4-1
j_gene: TRBJ1-3
CDR3nt: TGCGCCAGCAGCCCGGGACAGTTCTCTGGAAACACCATATATTTT
CDR3aa: CASSPGQFSGNTIYF

abundance: .
d_gene: .
v_gene: TRBV25-1
j_gene: TRBJ1-6
CDR3nt: TGTGCCAGCAGTGAATATGGGGCCAGTGGGGGGCAGGCCCTCCACTTT
CDR3aa: CASSEYGASGGQALHF

abundance: few
d_gene: TRBD2
v_gene: TRBV18
j_gene: TRBJ2-1
CDR3nt: TGTGCCAGCTCACCAATGGCCCGGGGGGAGTTCTTC
CDR3aa: CASSPMARGEFF

abundance: .
d_gene: TRBD2
v_gene: TRBV5-1
j_gene: TRBJ2-5
CDR3nt: TGCGCCAGCAGCCTTAGCGGGCGTGGGCAAGAGACCCAGTACTTC
CDR3aa: CASSLSGRGQETQYF

abundance: .
d_gene: .
v_gene: TRBV5-1
j_gene: TRBJ1-2
CDR3nt: TGCGCCAGCAGCTTGCCTGCGGGGCCGGGGGGCTCAAACTATGGCTACACCTTC
CDR3aa: CASSLPAGPGGSNYGYTF

abundance: once
d_gene: .
v_gene: TRBV6-6
j_gene: TRBJ1-4
CDR3nt: TGTGCCAGCCAGCGTTCGGGTGGGGAAAAACTGTTTTTT
CDR3aa: CASQRSGGEKLFF

abundance: few
d_gene: .
v_gene: TRBV4-1
j_gene: TRBJ2-2
CDR3nt: TGCGCCAGCAGCCAAGATTTATTCGGACTCGCGTCCGGGGAGCTGTTTTTT
CDR3aa: CASSQDLFGLASGELFF

abundance: .
d_gene: .
v_gene: TRBV5-1
j_gene: TRBJ2-4
CDR3nt: TGCGCCAGCAGCGACACAGGGGAGGACATTCAGTACTTC
CDR3aa: CASSDTGEDIQYF

abundance: .
d_gene: .
v_gene: TRBV28
j_gene: TRBJ2-2
CDR3nt: TGTGCCAGCAGTGCGTCAACCGGGGAGCTGTTTTTT
CDR3aa: CASSASTGELFF

abundance: .
d_gene: TRBD2
v_gene: TRBV7-3
j_gene: TRBJ2-3
CDR3nt: TGTGCCAGCAGCCGGAGCGGGGGGGAAATTACGCAGTATTTT
CDR3aa: CASSRSGGEITQYF

abundance: .
d_gene: .
v_gene: TRBV5-6
j_gene: TRBJ1-2
CDR3nt: TGTGCCAGCAGCATGACAGCGCTGGATGGCTACACCTTC
CDR3aa: CASSMTALDGYTF

abundance: .
d_gene: .
v_gene: TRBV5-6
j_gene: TRBJ2-6
CDR3nt: TGTGCCAGCAGAAACTACAGGCACTCTGGGGCCAACGTCCTGACTTTC
CDR3aa: CASRNYRHSGANVLTF

abundance: .
d_gene: .
v_gene: TRBV7-6
j_gene: TRBJ2-6
CDR3nt: TGTGCCAGCAGCCCGATGGCCCCCTCTGGGGCCAACGTCCTGACTTTC
CDR3aa: CASSPMAPSGANVLTF